Listed below are T cell receptor beta chains from one sample, sequenced in a study of T cell responses to AZD1222 COVID-19 vaccine. Repertoires were generated with immunoSEQ multiplex PCR, while TCRdb's copy carries only in-frame clones and drops some. The sample carries about 150,000 clones, about 90% recorded once. This material consisted of peripheral blood, taken on day 0 of AZD1222 vaccination. The receptor set was obtained from an adult in good health. Each CDR3 is given with its conserved first and last residue. The D gene is left open where the match is weak. Only some rows state a clone size, as once, few, many or a class for expanded clones.

D: TRBD1; J: TRBJ1-4; V: TRBV25-1; size: .; DNA: TGTGCCAGCAGCCGGGACAGGGAAAATGAAAAACTGTTTTTT; CDR3: CASSRDRENEKLFF
D: .; J: TRBJ2-5; V: TRBV7-9; size: .; DNA: TGTGCCAGCAGCTTGCAACAGGGGGGGGAGACCCAGTACTTC; CDR3: CASSLQQGGETQYF
D: .; J: TRBJ1-3; V: TRBV28; size: once; DNA: TGTGCCAGCAGTTTACCCCTCGGGGCTGGAAACACCATATATTTT; CDR3: CASSLPLGAGNTIYF
D: .; J: TRBJ1-3; V: TRBV4-3; size: .; DNA: TGCGCCAGCAGCCAAGTGCCCAGACAGTTCTCTGGAAACACCATATATTTT; CDR3: CASSQVPRQFSGNTIYF
D: TRBD1; J: TRBJ2-7; V: TRBV4-1; size: .; DNA: TGCGCCAGCAGCCATCCATCCCCGGGACAGGGCGTCGAGCAGTACTTC; CDR3: CASSHPSPGQGVEQYF
D: .; J: TRBJ2-4; V: TRBV5-1; size: .; DNA: TGCGCCAGCAGCCCACAGGAGGGTTTCGCCAAAAACATTCAGTACTTC; CDR3: CASSPQEGFAKNIQYF
D: .; J: TRBJ2-7; V: TRBV5-6; size: .; DNA: TGTGCCAGCAGCTTGGCTTACGAGCAGTACTTC; CDR3: CASSLAYEQYF
D: TRBD1; J: TRBJ1-1; V: TRBV5-1; size: .; DNA: TGCGCCAGCAGCTCAGGGACAGGGGTTGGGGACACTGAAGCTTTCTTT; CDR3: CASSSGTGVGDTEAFF
D: .; J: TRBJ2-5; V: TRBV4-2; size: few; DNA: TGTGCCAGCAGCCAGACCTCTCTAGCGAGTCAAGAGACCCAGTACTTC; CDR3: CASSQTSLASQETQYF
D: .; J: TRBJ1-1; V: TRBV5-1; size: once; DNA: TGCGCCAGCAGCTCCATACCGACTGCCGGTTCGGCCGGTGTCTTT; CDR3: CASSSIPTAGSAGVF
D: .; J: TRBJ2-7; V: TRBV5-1; size: few; DNA: TGCGCCAGCAGCTTTGACCCATACTACGAGCAGTACTTC; CDR3: CASSFDPYYEQYF
D: .; J: TRBJ2-7; V: TRBV13; size: once; DNA: TGTGCCAGCAGCTTAGGCCGAAACTACGAGCAGTACTTC; CDR3: CASSLGRNYEQYF
D: TRBD1; J: TRBJ2-7; V: TRBV27; size: .; DNA: TGTGCCAGCTATTTTGCTAACTTTGGGCTCTGGGACAGAAACTACGAGCAGTACTTC; CDR3: CASYFANFGLWDRNYEQYF
D: .; J: TRBJ2-4; V: TRBV10-3; size: .; DNA: TGTGCCATCGGGGGGCCAGCCAAAAACATTCAGTACTTC; CDR3: CAIGGPAKNIQYF
D: .; J: TRBJ2-7; V: TRBV6-1; size: .; DNA: TGTGCCAGCAGTCCCCTCCCGGGGGATTACGAGCAGTACTTC; CDR3: CASSPLPGDYEQYF
D: .; J: TRBJ1-3; V: TRBV23-1; size: .; DNA: TGCGCCAGCAGTCAAAGTGGGGGAAAAGGGGGAAGATGTGGAAACACCATATATTTT; CDR3: CASSQSGGKGGRCGNTIYF
D: .; J: TRBJ2-3; V: TRBV7-2; size: .; DNA: TGTGCCAGCAGCCTGACCACTAGCACAGATACGCAGTATTTT; CDR3: CASSLTTSTDTQYF
D: .; J: TRBJ2-2; V: TRBV27; size: once; DNA: TGTGCCAGCAGTTTAGGTGGCGGGGAGCTGTTTTTT; CDR3: CASSLGGGELFF
D: .; J: TRBJ2-5; V: TRBV6-5; size: .; DNA: TGTGCCAGCAGTTTCAGGGGTTCGAAGACCCAGTACTTC; CDR3: CASSFRGSKTQYF
D: .; J: TRBJ2-7; V: TRBV7-2; size: .; DNA: TGTGCCAGCAGCCAGGTTATGGGGGCTCGGGGCGAGCAGTACTTC; CDR3: CASSQVMGARGEQYF
D: .; J: TRBJ2-7; V: TRBV6-5; size: .; DNA: TGTGCCAGCAGCGGGGGCTCCTACGAGCAGTACTTC; CDR3: CASSGGSYEQYF
D: TRBD2; J: TRBJ2-4; V: TRBV3-1/TRBV3-2; size: .; DNA: TGTGCCAGCAGCCGAAGGGGTAGCGGGAGAGGGCACATTCAGTACTTC; CDR3: CASSRRGSGRGHIQYF
D: .; J: TRBJ2-7; V: TRBV10-1; size: .; DNA: TGCGCCAGCAGTGAAGGCCCGTTTTACGAGCAGTACTTC; CDR3: CASSEGPFYEQYF
D: TRBD1; J: TRBJ1-4; V: TRBV7-9; size: .; DNA: TGTGCCAGCACCGGACAGGTCGGCGAAAAACTGTTTTTT; CDR3: CASTGQVGEKLFF
D: .; J: TRBJ1-2; V: TRBV28; size: .; DNA: TGTGCCAGCAGTTTAGCTCAGGAACCCTATGGCTACACCTTC; CDR3: CASSLAQEPYGYTF
D: TRBD1; J: TRBJ1-1; V: TRBV19; size: once; DNA: TGTGCCAGTCGACAGGGGATGACTGAAGCTTTCTTT; CDR3: CASRQGMTEAFF
D: TRBD2; J: TRBJ2-1; V: TRBV7-9; size: once; DNA: TGTGCCAGCAGCCCGACGAGCGGGAGCTGGTACAATGAGCAGTTCTTC; CDR3: CASSPTSGSWYNEQFF
D: .; J: TRBJ2-5; V: TRBV13; size: .; DNA: TGTGCCAGCAGCTTTGGGGTCTGGGGCCAAGAGACCCAGTACTTC; CDR3: CASSFGVWGQETQYF
D: .; J: TRBJ1-1; V: TRBV19; size: .; DNA: TGTGCCAGTAGTTTCGGGGAATGGGTTGAAGCTTTCTTT; CDR3: CASSFGEWVEAFF
D: TRBD1; J: TRBJ2-7; V: TRBV27; size: .; DNA: TGTGCCAGCAGCCAACAGGGGAAAGTCGGCGAGCAGTACTTC; CDR3: CASSQQGKVGEQYF
D: .; J: TRBJ2-1; V: TRBV10-1; size: .; DNA: TGCGCCAGCAGTGAGGTGGAACGCTACAATGAGCAGTTCTTC; CDR3: CASSEVERYNEQFF
D: .; J: TRBJ2-7; V: TRBV10-3; size: .; DNA: TGTGCCATCAGTGAAGACAGGACCTCCTACGAGCAGTACTTC; CDR3: CAISEDRTSYEQYF
D: TRBD2; J: TRBJ2-3; V: TRBV24-1; size: many; DNA: TGTGCCACCGAACCGACTAGCGGCACAGATACGCAGTATTTT; CDR3: CATEPTSGTDTQYF